The T cell receptor beta chain under discussion was sequenced for a study of STAT3 mutations in large granular lymphocyte leukemia. Study context: Roughly 42% of treated T-LGLL patients showed hematologic response to immunosuppression.

About this clone itself: Its antigen is still unknown.

Measured with immunoSEQ multiplex PCR; TCRdb has only the in-frame clones, and not every one. The sample yields approximately 43,000 clones, about 81% seen once. Whole-study findings and limits: Treatment regimens differed across patients between samplings. In about 30% of the 18 patients, new TCR clonotypes emerged after therapy. Every T-cell large granular lymphocyte leukemia patient had at least one immunodominant TCR beta clonotype. In some patients, a small highly pathogenic clone possibly went undetected.

Trimming left V 5 bases short and J 0 bases short, with 23 bases between. CDR3 length: 20 residues. Germline CDR1 MRHNA, CDR2 SNTAGT. V gene TRBV6-4 combines with J gene TRBJ1-6, with D perhaps TRBD1 (5 bases). The sequencing sample was made of PBMCs. This receptor was taken from a human donor with T large granular lymphocyte leukemia. Some clones in this sample may be carry-over from other donors' samples. The CDR3 bases are TGTGCCAGCAGTCTTTTCTATAGGGACTCTGCCAGCTCCTATAATTCACCCCTCCACTTT. This codes for CASSLFYRDSASSYNSPLHF.